This TCR beta chain came from a study of blood T cells in healthy people across ages. Study-level results: The study found more naive CD4+ cells and higher diversity in long-lived than aged donors. Because donor CMV status was unknown, expanded clonotype changes were possibly confounded.

This clonotype was seen only a few times. No antigen is known for it. Sample-barcoded 5' priming and a J-beta primer mix drove a second PCR of 7 to 11 cycles. TCRdb recomputed calls from the 5' RACE reads with MiXCR, one row per CDR3 protein. The sample holds about 800,000 distinct CDR3 sequences, over 45% seen once. V trimming: 0 bases; J trimming: 9 bases; junction bases outside the gene matches: 8. This CDR3 has 15 residues. Germline V gene data show CDR1 as LGHNA and CDR2 as YNFKEQ. The sample consisted of blood. The TCR sequence derives from a man aged 25-45 years in good health. J is TRBJ2-1 and V is TRBV4-2, with 7 bases identical to TRBD2. The CDR3 DNA follows: TGTGCCAGCAGCCAAGAACTAGCGCTGGAAGGTGAGCAGTTCTTC. Translation gives CASSQELALEGEQFF.